A selection of T cell receptor beta chains follows, all from one sample in a study of cytomegalovirus exposure and HLA in healthy donors. TCRdb's copy holds only in-frame clones and misses some; the assay was immunoSEQ multiplex PCR. The table has some 170,000 clones, 75% to 80% seen once. Sequenced input: PBMCs. The receptors here all came from a female donor in good health and CMV-seronegative. CDR3s include the opening cysteine and the closing phenylalanine or tryptophan. Fields, in order: V gene, clone size, D gene, J gene, CDR3 protein, CDR3 DNA. D genes are given only for firm matches. Some rows mark clone size as missing; the rest say once, few, many or name a class of expanded clone.

v_call: TRBV6-1; clone_size: .; d_call: .; j_call: TRBJ2-1; cdr3_aa: CASSTVPPYNEQFF; cdr3_nt: TGTGCCAGCAGTACAGTTCCCCCCTACAATGAGCAGTTCTTC
v_call: TRBV19; clone_size: .; d_call: .; j_call: TRBJ1-1; cdr3_aa: CASKEDWSEAFF; cdr3_nt: TGTGCCAGTAAAGAGGATTGGTCTGAAGCTTTCTTT
v_call: TRBV2; clone_size: .; d_call: TRBD2; j_call: TRBJ2-3; cdr3_aa: CASMERPSGNTDTQYF; cdr3_nt: TGTGCCAGCATGGAAAGGCCTAGCGGGAATACAGATACGCAGTATTTT
v_call: TRBV5-4; clone_size: few; d_call: TRBD2; j_call: TRBJ2-3; cdr3_aa: CASSFKTSGRGRATDTQYF; cdr3_nt: TGTGCCAGCAGCTTTAAGACTAGCGGGAGAGGGAGGGCCACAGATACGCAGTATTTT
v_call: TRBV5-1; clone_size: .; d_call: .; j_call: TRBJ2-3; cdr3_aa: CASNRLGGTDTQYF; cdr3_nt: TGCGCCAGCAACCGTCTAGGGGGAACAGATACGCAGTATTTT
v_call: TRBV7-9; clone_size: .; d_call: .; j_call: TRBJ1-3; cdr3_aa: CASRKTETGNTIYF; cdr3_nt: TGTGCCAGCAGAAAGACAGAAACTGGAAACACCATATATTTT
v_call: TRBV5-4; clone_size: .; d_call: TRBD1; j_call: TRBJ1-1; cdr3_aa: CASSEGDRGRGNTEAFF; cdr3_nt: TGTGCCAGCAGCGAAGGGGACAGGGGGCGAGGGAACACTGAAGCTTTCTTT
v_call: TRBV5-6; clone_size: .; d_call: .; j_call: TRBJ2-2; cdr3_aa: CASSFLLRETNTGELFF; cdr3_nt: TGTGCCAGCAGCTTTCTTCTTCGGGAGACTAACACCGGGGAGCTGTTTTTT
v_call: TRBV6-6; clone_size: .; d_call: .; j_call: TRBJ2-5; cdr3_aa: CASTPSGSAETQYF; cdr3_nt: TGTGCCAGCACCCCTTCGGGGTCGGCGGAGACCCAGTACTTC
v_call: TRBV4-3; clone_size: .; d_call: TRBD2; j_call: TRBJ2-7; cdr3_aa: CASSPQLAGESYEQYF; cdr3_nt: TGCGCCAGCAGCCCCCAACTAGCGGGAGAGAGCTACGAGCAGTACTTC
v_call: TRBV9; clone_size: .; d_call: TRBD2; j_call: TRBJ2-7; cdr3_aa: CASSPKRGYEQYF; cdr3_nt: TGTGCCAGCAGCCCGAAGCGGGGCTATGAGCAGTACTTC
v_call: TRBV18; clone_size: once; d_call: .; j_call: TRBJ2-2; cdr3_aa: CASSPRDPTNTGELFF; cdr3_nt: TGTGCCAGCTCACCCAGGGATCCCACGAACACCGGGGAGCTGTTTTTT
v_call: TRBV5-4; clone_size: .; d_call: .; j_call: TRBJ2-2; cdr3_aa: CASSFGAGELFF; cdr3_nt: TGTGCCAGCAGCTTTGGAGCCGGGGAGCTGTTTTTT
v_call: TRBV5-1; clone_size: .; d_call: TRBD1; j_call: TRBJ1-3; cdr3_aa: CASSLLGDRQGSGNTIYF; cdr3_nt: TGCGCCAGCAGCCTTCTAGGGGACCGACAGGGATCTGGAAACACCATATATTTT
v_call: TRBV7-9; clone_size: .; d_call: TRBD2; j_call: TRBJ2-1; cdr3_aa: CASSTILAGVGYNEQFF; cdr3_nt: TGTGCCAGCAGCACCATCCTAGCGGGAGTGGGGTACAATGAGCAGTTCTTC
v_call: TRBV5-1; clone_size: .; d_call: .; j_call: TRBJ2-1; cdr3_aa: CASSPEPQGYNEQFF; cdr3_nt: TGCGCCAGCAGCCCCGAACCTCAGGGGTACAATGAGCAGTTCTTC
v_call: TRBV4-1; clone_size: .; d_call: TRBD2; j_call: TRBJ2-5; cdr3_aa: CASSPSDAASGSFAETQYF; cdr3_nt: TGCGCCAGCAGCCCCTCAGATGCCGCTAGCGGGAGTTTCGCAGAGACCCAGTACTTC
v_call: TRBV9; clone_size: .; d_call: .; j_call: TRBJ2-1; cdr3_aa: CASSVLGGVGASNEQFF; cdr3_nt: TGTGCCAGCAGCGTTTTGGGCGGAGTGGGGGCGAGCAATGAGCAGTTCTTC
v_call: TRBV7-2; clone_size: once; d_call: .; j_call: TRBJ1-1; cdr3_aa: CASTPGVGGAEAFF; cdr3_nt: TGTGCCAGCACGCCCGGAGTGGGAGGCGCTGAAGCTTTCTTT
v_call: TRBV6-1; clone_size: .; d_call: .; j_call: TRBJ2-7; cdr3_aa: CASSVTGAYEQYF; cdr3_nt: TGTGCCAGCAGTGTTACGGGGGCCTACGAGCAGTACTTC
v_call: TRBV27; clone_size: .; d_call: TRBD2; j_call: TRBJ2-1; cdr3_aa: CASSTLSGGEYISYNEQFF; cdr3_nt: TGTGCCAGCAGTACTCTTAGCGGGGGGGAATATATCTCCTACAATGAGCAGTTCTTC
v_call: TRBV5-4; clone_size: few; d_call: .; j_call: TRBJ1-4; cdr3_aa: CASSTGGVGGEKLFF; cdr3_nt: TGTGCCAGCAGCACGGGAGGGGTTGGAGGGGAAAAACTGTTTTTT
v_call: TRBV5-1; clone_size: few; d_call: .; j_call: TRBJ2-5; cdr3_aa: CASSVGQLETQYF; cdr3_nt: TGCGCCAGCAGCGTTGGACAATTAGAGACCCAGTACTTC
v_call: TRBV29-1; clone_size: .; d_call: TRBD1; j_call: TRBJ1-4; cdr3_aa: CSVRAGTVNEKLFF; cdr3_nt: TGCAGCGTTAGAGCCGGGACAGTAAATGAAAAACTGTTTTTT
v_call: TRBV13; clone_size: .; d_call: TRBD1; j_call: TRBJ1-2; cdr3_aa: CASSGTGGPYGYTF; cdr3_nt: TGTGCCAGCAGCGGGACAGGGGGCCCCTATGGCTACACCTTC
v_call: TRBV30; clone_size: .; d_call: TRBD2; j_call: TRBJ2-2; cdr3_aa: CAWSQGTSGANTGELFF; cdr3_nt: TGTGCCTGGAGTCAGGGGACTAGCGGGGCAAACACCGGGGAGCTGTTTTTT
v_call: TRBV15; clone_size: .; d_call: .; j_call: TRBJ1-2; cdr3_aa: CATSRDLDYGYTF; cdr3_nt: TGTGCCACCAGCAGAGATCTTGACTATGGCTACACCTTC
v_call: TRBV2; clone_size: few; d_call: .; j_call: TRBJ2-7; cdr3_aa: CASRGDSYEQYF; cdr3_nt: TGTGCCAGCAGGGGAGACTCCTACGAGCAGTACTTC
v_call: TRBV5-1; clone_size: few; d_call: TRBD2; j_call: TRBJ2-2; cdr3_aa: CASTVPGGIGELFF; cdr3_nt: TGCGCCAGCACCGTGCCGGGGGGGATCGGGGAGCTGTTTTTT
v_call: TRBV9; clone_size: .; d_call: .; j_call: TRBJ2-2; cdr3_aa: CASSVGVLVDTGELFF; cdr3_nt: TGTGCCAGCAGCGTCGGAGTGCTAGTGGACACCGGGGAGCTGTTTTTT
v_call: TRBV11-2; clone_size: .; d_call: .; j_call: TRBJ2-7; cdr3_aa: CASSSNRNSYEQYF; cdr3_nt: TGTGCCAGCAGCAGCAATCGAAACTCCTACGAGCAGTACTTC
v_call: TRBV5-1; clone_size: .; d_call: .; j_call: TRBJ2-7; cdr3_aa: CASSSSPSHYEQYF; cdr3_nt: TGCGCCAGCAGCTCGTCACCTAGTCACTACGAGCAGTACTTC
v_call: TRBV6-1; clone_size: once; d_call: .; j_call: TRBJ2-1; cdr3_aa: CASSAGGRGGGWNEQFF; cdr3_nt: TGTGCCAGCAGTGCCGGGGGGCGGGGCGGGGGATGGAATGAGCAGTTCTTC
v_call: TRBV11-2; clone_size: .; d_call: .; j_call: TRBJ2-7; cdr3_aa: CASRGTGQRFSYEQYF; cdr3_nt: TGTGCCAGCCGGGGAACCGGACAGCGCTTCTCCTACGAGCAGTACTTC
v_call: TRBV19; clone_size: .; d_call: .; j_call: TRBJ2-1; cdr3_aa: CASSDRGGPNNEQFF; cdr3_nt: TGTGCCAGTAGTGACAGAGGCGGACCTAACAATGAGCAGTTCTTC
v_call: TRBV2; clone_size: .; d_call: .; j_call: TRBJ2-1; cdr3_aa: CASSEGGSGYNEQFF; cdr3_nt: TGTGCCAGCAGTGAAGGTGGGTCGGGGTACAATGAGCAGTTCTTC
v_call: TRBV27; clone_size: few; d_call: .; j_call: TRBJ1-1; cdr3_aa: CASRKQGNTEAFF; cdr3_nt: TGTGCCAGCAGGAAACAGGGGAACACTGAAGCTTTCTTT
v_call: TRBV5-1; clone_size: .; d_call: .; j_call: TRBJ2-1; cdr3_aa: CASSLGGIGEQFF; cdr3_nt: TGCGCCAGCAGCTTGGGTGGTATCGGTGAGCAGTTCTTC
v_call: TRBV25-1; clone_size: .; d_call: .; j_call: TRBJ2-3; cdr3_aa: CASSPTNTDTQYF; cdr3_nt: TGTGCCAGCAGTCCGACTAACACAGATACGCAGTATTTT
v_call: TRBV5-6; clone_size: .; d_call: TRBD2; j_call: TRBJ2-5; cdr3_aa: CASSWGGRMAGEETQYF; cdr3_nt: TGTGCCAGCAGCTGGGGGGGTCGGATGGCGGGAGAAGAGACCCAGTACTTC
v_call: TRBV2; clone_size: once; d_call: .; j_call: TRBJ2-7; cdr3_aa: CASTVTAVPYEQYF; cdr3_nt: TGTGCCAGCACGGTCACAGCAGTACCCTACGAGCAGTACTTC
v_call: TRBV2; clone_size: .; d_call: TRBD1; j_call: TRBJ2-4; cdr3_aa: CASSRDRNIQYF; cdr3_nt: TGTGCCAGCAGTCGGGACAGAAACATTCAGTACTTC